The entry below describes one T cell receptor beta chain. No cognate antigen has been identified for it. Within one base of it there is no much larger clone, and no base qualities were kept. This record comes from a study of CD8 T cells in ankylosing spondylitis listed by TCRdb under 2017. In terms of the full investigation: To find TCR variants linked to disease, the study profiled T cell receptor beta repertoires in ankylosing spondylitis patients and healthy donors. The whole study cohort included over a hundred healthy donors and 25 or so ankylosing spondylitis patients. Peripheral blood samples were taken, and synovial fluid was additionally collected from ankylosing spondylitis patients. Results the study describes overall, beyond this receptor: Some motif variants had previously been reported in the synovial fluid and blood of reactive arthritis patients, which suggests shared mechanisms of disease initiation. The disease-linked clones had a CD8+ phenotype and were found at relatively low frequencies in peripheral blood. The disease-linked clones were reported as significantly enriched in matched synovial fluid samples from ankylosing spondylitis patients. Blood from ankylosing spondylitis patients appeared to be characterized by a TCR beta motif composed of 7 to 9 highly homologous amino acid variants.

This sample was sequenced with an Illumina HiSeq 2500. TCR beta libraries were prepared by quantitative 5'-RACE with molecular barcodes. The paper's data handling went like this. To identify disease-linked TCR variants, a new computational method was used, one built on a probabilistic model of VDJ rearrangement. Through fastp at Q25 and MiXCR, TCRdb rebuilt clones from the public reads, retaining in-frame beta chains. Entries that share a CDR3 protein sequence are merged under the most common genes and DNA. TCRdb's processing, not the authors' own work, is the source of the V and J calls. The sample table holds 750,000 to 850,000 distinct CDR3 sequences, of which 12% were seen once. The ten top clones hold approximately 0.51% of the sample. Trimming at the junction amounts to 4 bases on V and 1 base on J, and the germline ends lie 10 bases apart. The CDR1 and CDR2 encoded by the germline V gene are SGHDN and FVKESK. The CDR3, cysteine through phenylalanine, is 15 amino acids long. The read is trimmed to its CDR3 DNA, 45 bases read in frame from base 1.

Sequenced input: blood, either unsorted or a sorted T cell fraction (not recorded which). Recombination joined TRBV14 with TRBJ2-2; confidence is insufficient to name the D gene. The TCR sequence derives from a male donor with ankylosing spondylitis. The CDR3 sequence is CASSRALGNTGELFF. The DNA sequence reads TGTGCCAGCAGCCGCGCGCTTGGGAACACCGGGGAGCTGTTTTTT.